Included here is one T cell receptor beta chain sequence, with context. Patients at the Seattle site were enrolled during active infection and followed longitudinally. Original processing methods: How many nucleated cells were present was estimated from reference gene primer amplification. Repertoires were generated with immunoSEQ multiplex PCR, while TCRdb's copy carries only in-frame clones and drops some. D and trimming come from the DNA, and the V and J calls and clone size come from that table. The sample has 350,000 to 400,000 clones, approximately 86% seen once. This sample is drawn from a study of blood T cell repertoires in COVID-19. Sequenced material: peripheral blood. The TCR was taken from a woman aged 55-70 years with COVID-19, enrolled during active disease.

The CDR3 region is CASSSGVVTGELFF. CDR3 nucleotide sequence: TGTGCCAGCAGTTCCGGAGTCGTTACCGGGGAGCTGTTTTTT. The rearrangement uses TRBV6-5 and TRBJ2-2, with unresolved D. Trimming took 4 bases from V and 5 from J, leaving 11 bases between them. Germline CDR1 reads MNHEY; CDR2 reads SVGAGI. The CDR3 length is 14 residues.